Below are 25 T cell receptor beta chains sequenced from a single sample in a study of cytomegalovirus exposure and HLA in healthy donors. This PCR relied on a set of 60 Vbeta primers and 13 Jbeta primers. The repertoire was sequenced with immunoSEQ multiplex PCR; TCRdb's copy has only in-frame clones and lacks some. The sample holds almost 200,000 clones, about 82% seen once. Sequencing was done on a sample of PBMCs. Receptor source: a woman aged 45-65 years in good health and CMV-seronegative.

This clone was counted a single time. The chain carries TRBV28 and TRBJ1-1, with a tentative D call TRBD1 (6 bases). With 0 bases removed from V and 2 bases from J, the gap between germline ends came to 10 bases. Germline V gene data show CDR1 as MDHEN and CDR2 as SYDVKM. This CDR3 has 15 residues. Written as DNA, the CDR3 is TGTGCCAGCAGTTTATGGGGGGCCTCTAACACTGAAGCTTTCTTT. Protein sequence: CASSLWGASNTEAFF.

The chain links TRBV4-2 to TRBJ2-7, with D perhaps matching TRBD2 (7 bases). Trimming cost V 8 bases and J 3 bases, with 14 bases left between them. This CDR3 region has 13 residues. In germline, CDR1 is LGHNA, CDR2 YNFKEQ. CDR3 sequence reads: CASAGGLDYEQYF. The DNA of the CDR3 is TGTGCCAGCGCCGGGGGGCTGGACTACGAGCAGTACTTC.

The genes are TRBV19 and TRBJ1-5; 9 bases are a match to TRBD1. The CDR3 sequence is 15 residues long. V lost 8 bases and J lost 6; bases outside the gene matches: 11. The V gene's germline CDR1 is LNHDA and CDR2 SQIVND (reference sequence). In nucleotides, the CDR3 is TGTGCCAGTGAAACAGGGGGCTTTTCGCTTCAGCCCCAGCATTTT. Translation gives CASETGGFSLQPQHF.

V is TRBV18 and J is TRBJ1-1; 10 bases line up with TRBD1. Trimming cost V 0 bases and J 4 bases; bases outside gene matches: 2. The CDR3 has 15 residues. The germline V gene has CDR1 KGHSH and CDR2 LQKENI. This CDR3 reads CASSPPDRGSTEAFF. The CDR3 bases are TGTGCCAGCTCACCACCGGACAGGGGGTCCACTGAAGCTTTCTTT.

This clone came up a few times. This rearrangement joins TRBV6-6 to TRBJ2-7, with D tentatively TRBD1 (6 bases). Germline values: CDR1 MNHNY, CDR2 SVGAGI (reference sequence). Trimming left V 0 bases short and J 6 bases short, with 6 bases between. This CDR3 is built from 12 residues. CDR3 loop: CASSYSGGEQYF. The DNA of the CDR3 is TGTGCCAGCAGTTACTCAGGGGGCGAGCAGTACTTC.

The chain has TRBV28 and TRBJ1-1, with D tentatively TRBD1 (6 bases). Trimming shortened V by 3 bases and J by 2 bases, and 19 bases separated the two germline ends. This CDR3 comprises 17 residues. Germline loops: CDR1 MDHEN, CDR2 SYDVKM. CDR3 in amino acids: CASSFSRRGFFNTEAFF. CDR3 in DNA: TGTGCCAGCAGTTTTAGTCGCAGGGGCTTTTTCAACACTGAAGCTTTCTTT.

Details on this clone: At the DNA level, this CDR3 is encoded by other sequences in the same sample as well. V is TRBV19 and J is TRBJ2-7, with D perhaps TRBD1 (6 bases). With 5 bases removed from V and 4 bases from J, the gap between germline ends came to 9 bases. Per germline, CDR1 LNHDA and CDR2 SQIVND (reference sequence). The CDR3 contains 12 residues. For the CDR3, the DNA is TGTGCCAGTAGTCAACAGGGATACGAGCAGTACTTC. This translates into CASSQQGYEQYF.

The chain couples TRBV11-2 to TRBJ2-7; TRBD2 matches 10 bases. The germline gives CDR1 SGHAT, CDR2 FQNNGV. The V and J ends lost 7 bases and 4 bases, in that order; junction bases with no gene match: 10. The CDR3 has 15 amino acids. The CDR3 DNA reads TGTGCCAGCACCAAGGAGGCTAGCGGGAGTTACGAGCAGTACTTC. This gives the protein CASTKEASGSYEQYF.

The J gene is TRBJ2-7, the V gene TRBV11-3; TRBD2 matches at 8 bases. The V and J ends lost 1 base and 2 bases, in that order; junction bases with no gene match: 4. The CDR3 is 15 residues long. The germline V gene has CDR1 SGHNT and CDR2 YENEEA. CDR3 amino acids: CASSLGAGEAYEQYF. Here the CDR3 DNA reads TGTGCCAGCAGCTTAGGAGCGGGAGAAGCCTACGAGCAGTACTTC.

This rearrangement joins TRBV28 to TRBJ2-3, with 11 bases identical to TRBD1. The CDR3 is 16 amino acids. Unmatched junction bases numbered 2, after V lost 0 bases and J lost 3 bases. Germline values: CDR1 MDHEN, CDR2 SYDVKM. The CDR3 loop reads CASSLWGTGGTDTQYF. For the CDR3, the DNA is TGTGCCAGCAGTTTATGGGGGACAGGGGGTACAGATACGCAGTATTTT.

The CDR3 nucleotides are TGCAGCGTTGGGAGCAGGGTTGGCGAGCAGTACTTC. Translated: CSVGSRVGEQYF. The rearrangement uses TRBV29-1 and TRBJ2-7; TRBD1 might be the D (5 bases). The CDR3 is 12 amino acids. Looked up from germline, CDR1 is SQVTM and CDR2 is ANQGSEA. V was cut by 4 bases and J by 6 bases, with 13 bases left in between.

CDR3 region: CASSRGQNSNQPQHF. DNA of the CDR3: TGTGCCAGCAGCCGAGGACAGAATAGCAATCAGCCCCAGCATTTT. The chain uses TRBV6-5 and TRBJ1-5; weak D call: TRBD1 (6 bases). The CDR3 totals 15 residues. Looked up from germline, CDR1 is MNHEY and CDR2 is SVGAGI. The V gene lost 6 bases and the J gene lost 0 bases, with 12 bases spanning the gap.

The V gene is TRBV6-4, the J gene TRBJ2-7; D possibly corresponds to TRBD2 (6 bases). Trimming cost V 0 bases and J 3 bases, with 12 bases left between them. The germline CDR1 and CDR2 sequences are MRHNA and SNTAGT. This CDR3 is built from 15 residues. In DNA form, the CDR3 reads TGTGCCAGCAGTGACTCGGCGGGGAGCAACTACGAGCAGTACTTC. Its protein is CASSDSAGSNYEQYF.

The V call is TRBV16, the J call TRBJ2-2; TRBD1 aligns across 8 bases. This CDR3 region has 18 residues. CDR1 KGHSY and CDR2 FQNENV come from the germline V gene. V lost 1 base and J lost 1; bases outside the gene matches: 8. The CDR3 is CASSQLGQGARNTGELFF. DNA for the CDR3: TGTGCCAGCAGCCAATTGGGTCAGGGGGCGCGGAACACCGGGGAGCTGTTTTTT.

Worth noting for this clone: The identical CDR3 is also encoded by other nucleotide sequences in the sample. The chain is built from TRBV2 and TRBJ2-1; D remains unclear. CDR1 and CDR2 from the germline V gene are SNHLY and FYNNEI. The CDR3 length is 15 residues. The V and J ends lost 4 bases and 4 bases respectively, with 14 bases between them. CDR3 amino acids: CASSGQRIGYNEQFF. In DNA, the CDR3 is TGTGCCAGCAGTGGCCAACGTATCGGGTACAATGAGCAGTTCTTC.

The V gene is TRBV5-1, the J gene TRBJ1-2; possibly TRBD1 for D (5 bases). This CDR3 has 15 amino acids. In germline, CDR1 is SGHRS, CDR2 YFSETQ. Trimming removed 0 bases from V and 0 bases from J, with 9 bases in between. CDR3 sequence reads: CASSLAAGPNYGYTF. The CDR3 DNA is TGCGCCAGCAGCTTGGCGGCGGGACCTAACTATGGCTACACCTTC.

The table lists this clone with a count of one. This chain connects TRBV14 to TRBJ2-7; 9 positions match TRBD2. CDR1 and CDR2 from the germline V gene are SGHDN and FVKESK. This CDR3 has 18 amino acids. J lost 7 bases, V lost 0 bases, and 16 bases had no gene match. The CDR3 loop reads CASSQDPPLIAGDGEQYF. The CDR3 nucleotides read TGTGCCAGCAGCCAAGATCCCCCGTTGATAGCGGGAGACGGTGAGCAGTACTTC.

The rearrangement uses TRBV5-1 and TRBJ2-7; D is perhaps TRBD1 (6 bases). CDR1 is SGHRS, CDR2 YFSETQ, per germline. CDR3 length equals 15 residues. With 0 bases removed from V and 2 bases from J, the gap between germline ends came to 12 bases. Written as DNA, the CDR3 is TGCGCCAGCAGCTTGGCCGCAGGGGATCCCTACGAGCAGTACTTC. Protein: CASSLAAGDPYEQYF.

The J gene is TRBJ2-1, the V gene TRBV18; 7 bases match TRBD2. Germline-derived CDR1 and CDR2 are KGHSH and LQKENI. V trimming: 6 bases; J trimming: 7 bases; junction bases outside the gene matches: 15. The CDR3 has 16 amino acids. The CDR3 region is CASSLTTSALLNEQFF. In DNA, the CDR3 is TGTGCCAGCTCTCTCACTACTAGCGCCTTACTTAATGAGCAGTTCTTC.

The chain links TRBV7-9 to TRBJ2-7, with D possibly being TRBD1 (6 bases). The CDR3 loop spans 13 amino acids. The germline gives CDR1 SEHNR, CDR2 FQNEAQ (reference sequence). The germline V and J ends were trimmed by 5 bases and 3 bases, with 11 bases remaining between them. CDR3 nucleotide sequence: TGTGCCAGCAGCCGACAGGAGTTCTACGAGCAGTACTTC. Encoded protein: CASSRQEFYEQYF.

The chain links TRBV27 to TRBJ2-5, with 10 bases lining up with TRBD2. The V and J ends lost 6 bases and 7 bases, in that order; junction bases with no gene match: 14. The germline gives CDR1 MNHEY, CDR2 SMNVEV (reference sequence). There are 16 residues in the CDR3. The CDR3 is CASRPLAGALAGTQYF. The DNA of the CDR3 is TGTGCCAGCAGACCCCTAGCGGGAGCCCTCGCGGGGACCCAGTACTTC.

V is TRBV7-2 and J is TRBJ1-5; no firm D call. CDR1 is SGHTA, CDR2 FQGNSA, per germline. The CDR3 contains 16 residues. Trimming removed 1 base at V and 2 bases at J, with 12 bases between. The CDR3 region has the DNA TGTGCCAGCAGCTTAGTGGAGGGAGGAGGCAATCAGCCCCAGCATTTT. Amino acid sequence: CASSLVEGGGNQPQHF.

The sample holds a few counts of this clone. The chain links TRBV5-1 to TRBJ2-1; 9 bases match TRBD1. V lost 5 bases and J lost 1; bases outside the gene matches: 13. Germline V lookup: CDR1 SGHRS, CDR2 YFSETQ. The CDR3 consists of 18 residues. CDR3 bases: TGCGCCAGCAGTCAGCAAACCGGGACAGGGAGGTCCTACAATGAGCAGTTCTTC. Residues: CASSQQTGTGRSYNEQFF.

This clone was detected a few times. CDR3 in amino acids: CASSLLGQGAVYEQYF. CDR3 nucleotides: TGTGCCAGCAGCTTACTCGGACAGGGGGCTGTCTACGAGCAGTACTTC. The chain combines TRBV7-8 with TRBJ2-7; 11 positions match TRBD1. The CDR3 length is 16 residues. The V gene's germline CDR1 is SGHVS and CDR2 FQNEAQ. The V segment lost 2 bases and the J segment 3 bases; nucleotides outside the gene matches: 6.

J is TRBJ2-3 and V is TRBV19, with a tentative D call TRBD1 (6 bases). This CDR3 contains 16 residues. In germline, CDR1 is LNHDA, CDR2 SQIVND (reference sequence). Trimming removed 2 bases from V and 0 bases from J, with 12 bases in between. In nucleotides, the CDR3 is TGTGCCAGTAGTATATTGACAGGCACTAGCACAGATACGCAGTATTTT. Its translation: CASSILTGTSTDTQYF. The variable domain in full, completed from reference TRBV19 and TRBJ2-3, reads DGGITQSPKYLFRKEGQNVTLSCEQNLNHDAMYWYRQDPGQGLRLIYYSQIVNDFQKGDIAEGYSVSREKKESFPLTVTSAQKNPTAFYLCASSILTGTSTDTQYFGPGTRLTVL.